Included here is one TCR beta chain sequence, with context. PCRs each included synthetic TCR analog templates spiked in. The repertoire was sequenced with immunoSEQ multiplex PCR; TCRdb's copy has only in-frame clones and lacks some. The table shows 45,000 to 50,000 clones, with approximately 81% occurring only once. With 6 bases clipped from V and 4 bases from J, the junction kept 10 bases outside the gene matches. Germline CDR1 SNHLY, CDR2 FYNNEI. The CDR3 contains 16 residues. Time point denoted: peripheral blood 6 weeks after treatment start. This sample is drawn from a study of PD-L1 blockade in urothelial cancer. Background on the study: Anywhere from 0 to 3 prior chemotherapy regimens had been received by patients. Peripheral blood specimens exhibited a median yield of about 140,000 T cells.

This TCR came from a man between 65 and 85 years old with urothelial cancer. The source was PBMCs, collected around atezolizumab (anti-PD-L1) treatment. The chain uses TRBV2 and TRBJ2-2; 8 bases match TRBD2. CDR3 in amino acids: CASSQGLALITGELFF. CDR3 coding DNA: TGTGCCAGCAGCCAAGGACTAGCCCTCATCACCGGGGAGCTGTTTTTT.